This TCR beta chain was captured by sequencing in a study of blood T cell repertoires in COVID-19. Study details: Specimens from acute and convalescent COVID-19 originated in the United States, Italy and Spain.

Data came from immunoSEQ multiplex PCR; TCRdb stores just in-frame clones and leaves some out. This table has 250,000 or so clones, roughly 90% appearing once. The length of the CDR3 is 15 residues. Germline V CDR1 and CDR2: MNHEY, SVGAGI. V lost 6 bases and J lost 0, with 14 bases in between. The V gene is TRBV6-5, the J gene TRBJ1-1; D possibly corresponds to TRBD1 (5 bases). Sequencing input: peripheral blood. The clonotype was recovered from a man aged 25 to 45 with active or convalescent COVID-19. CDR3 DNA sequence: TGTGCCAGCAGCAAAGGTGGGGGGATGAACACTGAAGCTTTCTTT. Translation gives CASSKGGGMNTEAFF.